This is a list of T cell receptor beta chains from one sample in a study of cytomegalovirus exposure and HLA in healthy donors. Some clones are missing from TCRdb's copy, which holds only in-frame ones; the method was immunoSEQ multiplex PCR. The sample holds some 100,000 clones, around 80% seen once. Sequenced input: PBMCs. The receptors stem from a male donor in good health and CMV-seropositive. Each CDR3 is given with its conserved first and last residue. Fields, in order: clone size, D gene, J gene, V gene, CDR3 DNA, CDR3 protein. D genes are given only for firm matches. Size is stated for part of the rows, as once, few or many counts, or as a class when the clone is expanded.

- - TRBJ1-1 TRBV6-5 TGTGCCAGCAGACGGGACAACGAAAACTTGGGGGCTTTCTTT CASRRDNENLGAFF
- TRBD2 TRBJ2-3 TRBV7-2 TGTGCCAGCAGCTCAAAGCGGGGTAGCACAGATACGCAGTATTTT CASSSKRGSTDTQYF
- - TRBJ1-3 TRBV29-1 TGCAGCGTGTTGGTGACCGGCGGGGACACCATATATTTT CSVLVTGGDTIYF
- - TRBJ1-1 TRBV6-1 TGTGCCAGCAGTGAAAATACAGCCGACACTGAAGCTTTCTTT CASSENTADTEAFF
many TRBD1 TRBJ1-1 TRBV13 TGTGCCAGCAGCACTGGACAGGGTACTGAAGCTTTCTTT CASSTGQGTEAFF
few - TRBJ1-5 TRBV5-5 TGTGCCCCCACCCGAAATAGACAGACCAGCAATCAGCCCCAGCATTTT CAPTRNRQTSNQPQHF
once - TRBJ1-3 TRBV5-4 TGTGCCAGCAGCTTACAGGGTTTAGGGAACACCATATATTTT CASSLQGLGNTIYF
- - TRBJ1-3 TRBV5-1 TGCGCCAGCGCCCCAGCGCAGCGATCGTCTGGAAACACCATATATTTT CASAPAQRSSGNTIYF
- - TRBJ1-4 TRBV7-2 TGTGCCAGCAGCTTGAACGGGGTGGCTGAAAAACTGTTTTTT CASSLNGVAEKLFF
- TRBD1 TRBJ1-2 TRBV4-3 TGCGCCAGCAGCCAAGATCCGGGACAGCTCTACTATGGCTACACCTTC CASSQDPGQLYYGYTF
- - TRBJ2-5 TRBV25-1 TGTGCCAGCAGTCTCCAGGGGCTAACTAAACGCCAAGAGACCCAGTACTTC CASSLQGLTKRQETQYF
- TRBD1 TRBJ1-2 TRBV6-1 TGTGCCAGCAGTGAACAGGGGGCGCGGAGCTATGGCTACACCTTC CASSEQGARSYGYTF
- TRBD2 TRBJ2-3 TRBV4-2 TGTGCCAGCCGGCGTTGGGGAGCGGGGCGCACAGATACGCAGTATTTT CASRRWGAGRTDTQYF